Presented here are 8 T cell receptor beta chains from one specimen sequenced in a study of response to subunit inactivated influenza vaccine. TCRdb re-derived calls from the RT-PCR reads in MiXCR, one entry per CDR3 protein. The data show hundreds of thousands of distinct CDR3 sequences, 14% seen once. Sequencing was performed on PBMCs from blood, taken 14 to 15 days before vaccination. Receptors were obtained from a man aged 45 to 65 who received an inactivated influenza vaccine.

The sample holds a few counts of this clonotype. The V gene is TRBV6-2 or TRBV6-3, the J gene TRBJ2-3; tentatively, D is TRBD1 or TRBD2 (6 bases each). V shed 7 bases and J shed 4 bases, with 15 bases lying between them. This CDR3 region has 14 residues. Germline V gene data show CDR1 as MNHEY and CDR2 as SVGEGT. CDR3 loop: CASTRDTSPDTQYF. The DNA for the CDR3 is TGTGCCAGCACCCGGGACACTAGCCCAGATACGCAGTATTTT.

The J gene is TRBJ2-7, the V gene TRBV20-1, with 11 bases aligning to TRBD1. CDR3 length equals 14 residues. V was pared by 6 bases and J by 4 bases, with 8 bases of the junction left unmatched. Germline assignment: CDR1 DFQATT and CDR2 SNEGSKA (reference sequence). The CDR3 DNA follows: TGCAGTGCCCCGGACAGGGGGCGCATATACGAGCAGTACTTC. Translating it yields CSAPDRGRIYEQYF.

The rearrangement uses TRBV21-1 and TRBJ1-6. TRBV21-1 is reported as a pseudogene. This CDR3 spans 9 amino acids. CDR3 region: CAYLSPLHF. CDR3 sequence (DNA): TGTGCCTATCTTTCACCCCTCCACTTT.

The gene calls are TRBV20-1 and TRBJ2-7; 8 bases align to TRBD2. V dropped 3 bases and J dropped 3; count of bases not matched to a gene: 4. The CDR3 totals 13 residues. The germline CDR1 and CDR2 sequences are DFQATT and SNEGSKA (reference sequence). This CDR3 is CSASQAGGYEQYF. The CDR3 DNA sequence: TGCAGTGCTAGCCAGGCGGGGGGCTACGAGCAGTACTTC.

The CDR3 reads CASSTIIGQGDYEQYF. Here the CDR3 DNA reads TGTGCCAGCAGCACAATAATAGGACAGGGCGACTACGAGCAGTACTTC. This rearrangement joins TRBV7-9 to TRBJ2-7; TRBD1 agrees at 8 bases. The CDR3 extends over 16 amino acids. Germline loops: CDR1 SEHNR, CDR2 FQNEAQ (reference sequence). Germline trimming cut 5 bases from V and 3 bases from J; bases unmatched to any gene: 12.

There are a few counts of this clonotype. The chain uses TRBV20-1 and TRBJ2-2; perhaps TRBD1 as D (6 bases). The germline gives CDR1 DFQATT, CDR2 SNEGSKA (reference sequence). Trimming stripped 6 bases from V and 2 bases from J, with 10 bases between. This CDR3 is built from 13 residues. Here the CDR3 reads CSARTDNTGELFF. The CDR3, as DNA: TGCAGTGCCAGGACAGACAACACCGGGGAGCTGTTTTTT.

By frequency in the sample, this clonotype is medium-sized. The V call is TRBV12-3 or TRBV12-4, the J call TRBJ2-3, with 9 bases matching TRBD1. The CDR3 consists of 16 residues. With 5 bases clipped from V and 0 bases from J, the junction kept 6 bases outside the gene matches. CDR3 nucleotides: TGTGCCAGCAGTACCACCGGGACAGGGAGCACAGATACGCAGTATTTT. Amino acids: CASSTTGTGSTDTQYF.

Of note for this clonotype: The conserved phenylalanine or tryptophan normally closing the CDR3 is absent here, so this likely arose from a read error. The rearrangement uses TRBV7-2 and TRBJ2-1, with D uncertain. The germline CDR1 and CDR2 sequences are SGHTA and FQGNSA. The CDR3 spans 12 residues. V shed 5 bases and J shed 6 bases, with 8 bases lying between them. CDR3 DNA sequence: TGTGCCAGCAGCCGGAACTTCAATGAGCAGTTCTTA. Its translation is CASSRNFNEQFL.